This T cell receptor (beta chain) was captured by sequencing in a study of blood T cell repertoires in COVID-19. Study in general: From the United States, Italy and Spain came samples of acute and convalescent COVID-19.

TCRdb's table, derived via immunoSEQ multiplex PCR, lists solely in-frame clones and lacks some. The profile covers 95,000 to 150,000 clones, with over 65% appearing a single time and more than 4.5% taken by the ten largest. Trimming cost V 7 bases and J 8 bases, with 23 bases left between them. The V gene's germline CDR1 is SEHNR and CDR2 FQNEAQ (reference sequence). The CDR3 runs to 16 residues. Sequenced sample: peripheral blood. The origin of this receptor is a woman in her seventies with acute or convalescent COVID-19. This chain joins TRBV7-9 and TRBJ1-4, with D maybe TRBD1 (6 bases). The DNA of the CDR3 is TGTGCCAGCACCCCTCCAGGGGCAGGAGTAAGCGAAAAACTGTTTTTT. This codes for CASTPPGAGVSEKLFF.